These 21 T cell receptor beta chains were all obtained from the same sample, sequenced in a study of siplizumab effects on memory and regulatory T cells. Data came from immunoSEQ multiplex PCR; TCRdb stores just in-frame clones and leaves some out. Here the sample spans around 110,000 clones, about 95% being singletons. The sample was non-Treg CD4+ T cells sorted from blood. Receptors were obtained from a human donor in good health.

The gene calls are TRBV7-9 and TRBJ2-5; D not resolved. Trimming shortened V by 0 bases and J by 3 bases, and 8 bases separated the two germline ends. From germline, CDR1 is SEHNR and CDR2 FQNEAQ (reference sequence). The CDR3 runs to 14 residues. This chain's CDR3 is CASSLAPSEETQYF. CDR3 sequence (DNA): TGTGCCAGCAGCTTAGCGCCCAGCGAAGAGACCCAGTACTTC.

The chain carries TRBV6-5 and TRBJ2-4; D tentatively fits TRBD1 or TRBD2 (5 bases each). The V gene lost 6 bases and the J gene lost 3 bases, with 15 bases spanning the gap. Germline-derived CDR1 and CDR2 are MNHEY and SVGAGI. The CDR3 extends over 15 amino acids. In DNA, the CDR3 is TGTGCCAGCAGGGCGAGGGACGCCGGCAAAAACATTCAGTACTTC. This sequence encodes CASRARDAGKNIQYF.

The CDR3 bases are TGCGCCAGCAGCTTGGGGGGCGGATCCTACGAGCAGTACTTC. Amino acid sequence: CASSLGGGSYEQYF. This sequence joins TRBV5-1 and TRBJ2-7; D possibly corresponds to TRBD1 (5 bases). The CDR3 spans 14 residues. Germline V gene data show CDR1 as SGHRS and CDR2 as YFSETQ. V gave up 0 bases and J gave up 1 base, with 8 bases separating them.

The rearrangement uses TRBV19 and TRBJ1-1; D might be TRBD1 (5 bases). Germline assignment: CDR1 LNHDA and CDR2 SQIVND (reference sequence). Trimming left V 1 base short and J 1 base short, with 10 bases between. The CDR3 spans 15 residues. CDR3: CASSIAGGPNTEAFF. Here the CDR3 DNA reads TGTGCCAGTAGTATAGCGGGGGGACCGAACACTGAAGCTTTCTTT.

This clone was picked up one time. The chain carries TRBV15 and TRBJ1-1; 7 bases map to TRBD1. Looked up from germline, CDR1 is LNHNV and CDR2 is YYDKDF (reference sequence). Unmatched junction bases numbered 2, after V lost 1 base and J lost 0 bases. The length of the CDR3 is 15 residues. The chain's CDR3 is CATSRAGTVNTEAFF. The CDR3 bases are TGTGCCACCAGCAGAGCAGGGACAGTGAACACTGAAGCTTTCTTT.

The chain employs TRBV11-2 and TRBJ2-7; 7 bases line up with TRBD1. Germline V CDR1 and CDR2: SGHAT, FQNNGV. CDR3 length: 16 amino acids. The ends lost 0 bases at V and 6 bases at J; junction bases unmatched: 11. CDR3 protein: CASSLDSGTAPFEQYF. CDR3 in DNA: TGTGCCAGCAGCTTAGACTCGGGGACAGCCCCTTTCGAGCAGTACTTC.

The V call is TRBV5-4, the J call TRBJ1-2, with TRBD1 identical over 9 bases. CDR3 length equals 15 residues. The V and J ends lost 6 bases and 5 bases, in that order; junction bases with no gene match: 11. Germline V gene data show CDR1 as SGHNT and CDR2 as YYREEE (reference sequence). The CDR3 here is CASTETGGIRYGYTF. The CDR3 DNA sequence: TGTGCCAGCACTGAAACAGGGGGCATTAGGTATGGCTACACCTTC.

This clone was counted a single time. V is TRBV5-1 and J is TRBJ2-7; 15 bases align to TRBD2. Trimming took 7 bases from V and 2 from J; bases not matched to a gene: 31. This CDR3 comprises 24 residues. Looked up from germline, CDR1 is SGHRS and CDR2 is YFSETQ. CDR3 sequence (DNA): TGCGCCAGCTCCATGGACAGGGGCTCGATCTTCCGCCCCGGACTAGCGGGAGGGCCCTACGAGCAGTACTTC. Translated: CASSMDRGSIFRPGLAGGPYEQYF.

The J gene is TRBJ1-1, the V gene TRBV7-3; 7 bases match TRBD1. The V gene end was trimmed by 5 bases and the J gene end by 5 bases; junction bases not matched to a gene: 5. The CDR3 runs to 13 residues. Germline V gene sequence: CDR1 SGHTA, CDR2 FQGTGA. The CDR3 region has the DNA TGTGCCAGCAGCCAGACAGGGCGGACTGAAGCTTTCTTT. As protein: CASSQTGRTEAFF.

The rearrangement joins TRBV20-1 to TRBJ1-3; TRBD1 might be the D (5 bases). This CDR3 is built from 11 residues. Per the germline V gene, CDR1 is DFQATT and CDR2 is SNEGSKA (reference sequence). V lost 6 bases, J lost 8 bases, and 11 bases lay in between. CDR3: CSASRVDTIYF. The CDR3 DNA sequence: TGCAGTGCCAGCAGGGTGGACACCATATATTTT.

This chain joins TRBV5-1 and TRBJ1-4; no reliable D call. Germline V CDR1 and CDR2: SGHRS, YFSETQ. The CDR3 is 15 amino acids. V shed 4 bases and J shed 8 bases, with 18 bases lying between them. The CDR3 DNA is TGCGCCAGCAGCGCTTGGGCAGGCCCCGAGGAAAAACTGTTTTTT. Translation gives CASSAWAGPEEKLFF.

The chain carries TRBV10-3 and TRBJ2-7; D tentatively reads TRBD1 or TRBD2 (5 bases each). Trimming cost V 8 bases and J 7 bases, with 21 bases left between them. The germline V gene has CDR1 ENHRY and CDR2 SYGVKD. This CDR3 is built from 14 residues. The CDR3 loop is CAIHPGPAGEEQYF. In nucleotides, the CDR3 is TGTGCCATCCACCCGGGACCCGCCGGGGAGGAGCAGTACTTC.

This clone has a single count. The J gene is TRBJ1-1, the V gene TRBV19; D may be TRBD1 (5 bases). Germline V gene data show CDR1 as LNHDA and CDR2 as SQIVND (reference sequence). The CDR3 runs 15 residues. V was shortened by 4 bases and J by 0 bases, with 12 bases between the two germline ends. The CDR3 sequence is CASSNLQVMNTEAFF. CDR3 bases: TGTGCCAGTAGTAATTTACAGGTTATGAACACTGAAGCTTTCTTT.

The CDR3 here is CASSEEVGSSGNTIYF. The CDR3, as DNA: TGTGCCAGCAGTGAAGAGGTCGGGAGCTCTGGAAACACCATATATTTT. This chain joins TRBV2 and TRBJ1-3; D gene ambiguous. CDR3 length: 16 amino acids. V lost 1 base and J 0 bases, leaving 10 bases between the germline ends. Germline-derived CDR1 and CDR2 are SNHLY and FYNNEI.

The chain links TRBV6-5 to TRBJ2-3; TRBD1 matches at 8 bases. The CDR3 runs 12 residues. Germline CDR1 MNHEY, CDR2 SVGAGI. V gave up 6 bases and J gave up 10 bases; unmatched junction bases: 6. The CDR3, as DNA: TGTGCCAGCAGCCCGACAGGGGTTGCGCAGTATTTT. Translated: CASSPTGVAQYF.

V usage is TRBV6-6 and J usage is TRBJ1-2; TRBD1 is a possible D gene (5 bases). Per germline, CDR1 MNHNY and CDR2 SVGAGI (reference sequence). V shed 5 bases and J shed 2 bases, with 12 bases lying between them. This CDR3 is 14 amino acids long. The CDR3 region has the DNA TGTGCCAGCAGTGGCCTCGGGGACAACTATGGCTACACCTTC. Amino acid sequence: CASSGLGDNYGYTF.

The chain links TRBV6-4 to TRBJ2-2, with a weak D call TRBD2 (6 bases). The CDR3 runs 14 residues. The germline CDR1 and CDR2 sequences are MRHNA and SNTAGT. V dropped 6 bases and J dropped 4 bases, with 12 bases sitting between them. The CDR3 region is CASSSDYLTGELFF. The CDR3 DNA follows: TGTGCCAGCAGCTCGGACTACCTCACCGGGGAGCTGTTTTTT.

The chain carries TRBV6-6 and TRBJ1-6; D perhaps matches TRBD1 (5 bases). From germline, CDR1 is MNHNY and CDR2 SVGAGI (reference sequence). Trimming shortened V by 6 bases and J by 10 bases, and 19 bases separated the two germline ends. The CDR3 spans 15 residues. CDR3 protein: CASSLQDRGFSPLHF. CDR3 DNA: TGTGCCAGCAGCCTACAGGATAGGGGCTTCTCACCCCTCCACTTT.

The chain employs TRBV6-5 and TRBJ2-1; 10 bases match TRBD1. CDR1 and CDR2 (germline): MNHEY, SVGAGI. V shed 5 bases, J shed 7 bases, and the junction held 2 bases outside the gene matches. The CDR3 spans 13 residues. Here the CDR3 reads CASSDRGPNEQFF. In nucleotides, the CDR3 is TGTGCCAGCAGTGACAGGGGGCCGAATGAGCAGTTCTTC.

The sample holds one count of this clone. In DNA, the CDR3 is TGTGCCAGCAGCAAACACGGCAGTAATGAAGCTTTCTTT. Translating it yields CASSKHGSNEAFF. J is TRBJ1-1 and V is TRBV11-2; unclear D gene. Looked up from germline, CDR1 is SGHAT and CDR2 is FQNNGV. Trimming removed 5 bases at V and 7 bases at J, with 14 bases between. The CDR3 consists of 13 residues.

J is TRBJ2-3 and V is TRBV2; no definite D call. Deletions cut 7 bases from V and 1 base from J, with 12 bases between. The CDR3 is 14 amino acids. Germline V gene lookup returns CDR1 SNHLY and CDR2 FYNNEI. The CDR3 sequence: CASKSNLRTDTQYF. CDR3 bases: TGTGCCAGCAAATCTAACCTTCGCACAGATACGCAGTATTTT.